Listed here are 32 T cell receptor beta chains from one sample, sequenced in a study of blood T cells in healthy people across ages. Combining a sample-barcoded 5' primer with a J-beta primer mix, a second PCR ran for roughly 7 to 11 cycles. TCRdb independently ran MiXCR on the 5' RACE reads; one entry per CDR3 protein. The table has 590,000 or so distinct CDR3 sequences, about 30% seen once. The sample comprised blood. These receptors all stem from a woman over 75 in good health.

The chain links TRBV20-1 to TRBJ2-3, with D maybe TRBD2 (6 bases). Germline assignment: CDR1 DFQATT and CDR2 SNEGSKA (reference sequence). This CDR3 has 12 residues. Trimming cost V 7 bases and J 1 base, with 9 bases left between them. In nucleotides, the CDR3 is TGCAGTGGGTCTAGCGGCACAGATACGCAGTATTTT. Protein: CSGSSGTDTQYF.

There are many counts of this clonotype. This chain connects TRBV6-2 or TRBV6-3 to TRBJ2-7; TRBD1 matches at 10 bases. This CDR3 region has 12 residues. J was trimmed by 7 bases and V by 5 bases; bases with no gene match: 2. Germline-derived CDR1 and CDR2 are MNHEY and SVGEGT. The DNA for the CDR3 is TGTGCCAGCAGTGACAGGGGGCAAGAGCAGTACTTC. Its translation is CASSDRGQEQYF.

The chain joins TRBV7-2 to TRBJ2-2; D is undetermined. CDR1 and CDR2 from the germline V gene are SGHTA and FQGNSA. This CDR3 comprises 15 residues. With 5 bases removed from V and 1 base from J, the gap between germline ends came to 11 bases. As DNA, the CDR3 is TGTGCCAGCAGCCGCCTAGTGGGGAACACCGGGGAGCTGTTTTTT. Amino acid sequence: CASSRLVGNTGELFF.

The rearrangement links TRBV7-2 to TRBJ2-3; D not resolved. This CDR3 comprises 14 residues. The germline V gene encodes CDR1 SGHTA and CDR2 FQGNSA. Trimming cost V 0 bases and J 10 bases, with 14 bases left between them. CDR3 DNA sequence: TGTGCCAGCAGCTTAGCTACTACTGAGGTCTCGCAGTATTTT. Its protein product is CASSLATTEVSQYF.

This clonotype was picked up many times. V gene TRBV6-4 combines with J gene TRBJ2-3; TRBD2 might be the D (6 bases). Trimming removed 7 bases at V and 1 base at J, with 9 bases between. Germline CDR1 and CDR2: MRHNA and SNTAGT. The CDR3 loop spans 13 amino acids. The DNA of the CDR3 is TGTGCCAGCAAGGCTAGCGGCACAGATACGCAGTATTTT. It yields the protein CASKASGTDTQYF.

This clonotype showed up just once. V usage is TRBV6-2 or TRBV6-3 and J usage is TRBJ2-1; TRBD2 is a possible D gene (7 bases). The CDR3 covers 14 residues. V lost 8 bases and J 6 bases, leaving 17 bases between the germline ends. CDR1 is MNHEY, CDR2 SVGEGT, per germline. The CDR3 DNA follows: TGTGCCAGCGGCTCGGACGGGGGGCTCAATGAGCAGTTCTTC. Its translation is CASGSDGGLNEQFF.

The gene calls are TRBV20-1 and TRBJ2-7; D is perhaps TRBD2 (5 bases). Germline-derived CDR1 and CDR2 are DFQATT and SNEGSKA (reference sequence). Deletions cut 6 bases from V and 3 bases from J, with 18 bases between. The CDR3 has 14 residues. DNA of the CDR3: TGCAGTGCGAAGGGTGGGAGCGGCGTCTACGAGCAGTACTTC. It translates to CSAKGGSGVYEQYF.

On this clonotype itself: A single base separates this from a much larger clone, so it may be a read error. The V and J genes are TRBV6-6 and TRBJ2-3; TRBD2 is a possible D gene (7 bases). Trimming shortened V by 7 bases and J by 2 bases, and 19 bases separated the two germline ends. CDR3 length: 16 amino acids. Germline V lookup: CDR1 MNHNY, CDR2 SVGAGI (reference sequence). The CDR3 loop is CASITTHGGPTDTQYF. In DNA, the CDR3 is TGTGCCAGCATAACAACCCACGGGGGGCCCACAGATACGCAGTATTTT.

This clonotype was counted ten times or more. The gene calls are TRBV30 and TRBJ1-1, with a tentative D call TRBD1 (5 bases). CDR3 length: 12 amino acids. The V gene's germline CDR1 is GTSNPN and CDR2 SVGIG (reference sequence). V shed 3 bases and J shed 6 bases, with 11 bases lying between them. In DNA form, the CDR3 reads TGTGCCTGGAGCCAGGGTATCCCTGAAGCTTTCTTT. Translated: CAWSQGIPEAFF.

The chain joins TRBV5-1 to TRBJ2-7; 8 bases align to TRBD1. The CDR3 loop spans 15 amino acids. Germline V gene data show CDR1 as SGHRS and CDR2 as YFSETQ. After removal of 0 bases from V and 3 bases from J, the junction contained 5 bases not matched to a gene. Written as DNA, the CDR3 is TGCGCCAGCAGCTTGGCCGGGGGACAGGACTACGAGCAGTACTTC. Translating gives CASSLAGGQDYEQYF.

J is TRBJ2-7 and V is TRBV5-1, with 9 nucleotides matching TRBD2. Trimming took 4 bases from V and 0 from J; bases not matched to a gene: 5. The V gene's germline CDR1 is SGHRS and CDR2 YFSETQ. The CDR3 has 15 residues. CDR3 nucleotides: TGCGCCAGCAGCCCGTTAGCGGGGGACTCCTACGAGCAGTACTTC. This gives the protein CASSPLAGDSYEQYF. The variable domain in full, completed from reference TRBV5-1 and TRBJ2-7, reads KAGVTQTPRYLIKTRGQQVTLSCSPISGHRSVSWYQQTPGQGLQFLFEYFSETQRNKGNFPGRFSGRQFSNSRSEMNVSTLELGDSALYLCASSPLAGDSYEQYFGPGTRLTVT.

This clonotype came up many times. The rearrangement joins TRBV9 to TRBJ2-3; the match to TRBD2 covers 15 bases. V lost 6 bases to trimming and J lost 6 bases; unmatched junction nucleotides: 8. Per germline, CDR1 SGDLS and CDR2 YYNGEE. This CDR3 region has 16 residues. DNA for the CDR3: TGTGCCAGCACAAGGACTAGCGGGGGGGTAGCTGATACGCAGTATTTT. As protein: CASTRTSGGVADTQYF.

The table lists this clonotype with many counts. The CDR3 loop is CASSLGRTADTQYF. For the CDR3, the DNA is TGCGCCAGCAGCTTAGGTAGGACGGCAGATACGCAGTATTTT. The V call is TRBV5-1, the J call TRBJ2-3; D not certain. Trimming pared 2 bases from V and 4 bases from J, leaving 11 bases between. Looked up from germline, CDR1 is SGHRS and CDR2 is YFSETQ. This CDR3 contains 14 residues.

This clonotype has a handful of counts. The chain links TRBV9 to TRBJ2-4; 14 nucleotides align to TRBD2. CDR1 is SGDLS and CDR2 is YYNGEE in the germline V gene. This CDR3 comprises 20 residues. The V and J ends lost 4 bases and 0 bases, in that order; junction bases with no gene match: 12. The CDR3 DNA reads as TGTGCCAGCAGCCCGGGACTAGCGGGGGACTCCAGCTTAGCCAAAAACATTCAGTACTTC. This codes for CASSPGLAGDSSLAKNIQYF. The full variable domain, with the rest looked up from reference TRBV9 and TRBJ2-4, is DSGVTQTPKHLITATGQRVTLRCSPRSGDLSVYWYQQSLDQGLQFLIQYYNGEERAKGNILERFSAQQFPDLHSELNLSSLELGDSALYFCASSPGLAGDSSLAKNIQYFGAGTRLSVL.

This clonotype was counted a few times. One junction end disagrees with the germline gene, perhaps due to a read error. The chain joins TRBV20-1 to TRBJ1-4; no definite D call. Germline CDR1 DFQATT, CDR2 SNEGSKA (reference sequence). The CDR3 length is 15 residues. CDR3 nucleotides: TGCAGTGCTCACTCGTTGGGGTTGACTAATGGAAAACTGTTTTTT. Protein: CSAHSLGLTNGKLFF.

This clonotype was seen a few times. This chain links TRBV7-9 with TRBJ1-2; TRBD1 is a possible D gene (5 bases). Germline CDR1 and CDR2: SEHNR and FQNEAQ (reference sequence). This CDR3 comprises 13 residues. V lost 0 bases and J lost 9, with 11 bases in between. The DNA for the CDR3 is TGTGCCAGCAGCTTAGCGAGGGAGGGACGCTACACCTTC. It codes for CASSLAREGRYTF.

V gene TRBV20-1 combines with J gene TRBJ1-5; D is unresolved. Germline CDR1 and CDR2: DFQATT and SNEGSKA (reference sequence). V shed 3 bases and J shed 1 base, with 7 bases lying between them. This CDR3 contains 13 residues. CDR3 nucleotides: TGCAGTGCTAGTTTAGGAAGCAATCAGCCCCAGCATTTT. Residues: CSASLGSNQPQHF.

This clonotype was counted between two and nine times. The chain is built from TRBV21-1 and TRBJ2-3; the table's TRBD1 call for D was not verified on the DNA. TRBV21-1 is described as a pseudogene. The CDR3 has 15 amino acids. The CDR3 coding sequence is TGTGCCAGCAGCAAAAACCCCGGGGCCGGGGATACGCAGTATTTT. Translating it yields CASSKNPGAGDTQYF.

Many counts were recorded for this clonotype. V usage is TRBV6-1 and J usage is TRBJ2-1, with 8 bases matching TRBD2. The CDR3 has 14 residues. V shed 3 bases, J shed 9 bases, and the junction held 7 bases outside the gene matches. Germline-derived CDR1 and CDR2 are MNHNS and SASEGT. The CDR3 sequence is CASSESGGQGEQFF. CDR3 in DNA: TGTGCCAGCAGTGAGTCGGGGGGGCAGGGTGAGCAGTTCTTC.

There are a few counts of this clonotype. The chain is built from TRBV20-1 and TRBJ1-1, with 7 bases aligning to TRBD1. V gave up 6 bases and J gave up 6 bases; unmatched junction bases: 10. This CDR3 spans 13 amino acids. From germline, CDR1 is DFQATT and CDR2 SNEGSKA (reference sequence). This CDR3 is CSAFGQVGPEAFF. The DNA of the CDR3 is TGCAGTGCCTTTGGACAGGTGGGCCCTGAAGCTTTCTTT.

The sample holds many counts of this clonotype. The V and J genes are TRBV20-1 and TRBJ2-3; D not certain. Germline lookup yields CDR1 DFQATT and CDR2 SNEGSKA (reference sequence). V lost 1 base and J 2 bases, leaving 13 bases between the germline ends. The CDR3 length is 15 residues. The CDR3 reads CSARGMTGVTDTQYF. The CDR3 bases are TGCAGTGCTAGAGGGATGACTGGAGTCACAGATACGCAGTATTTT.

A few counts support this clonotype. The CDR3 DNA reads as TGTGCCAGCTGGGAAGGGGGCCTGGAGACCCAGTACTTC. Translated, it gives CASWEGGLETQYF. The chain is built from TRBV6-6 and TRBJ2-5; 7 nucleotides agree with TRBD1. The V segment lost 8 bases and the J segment 5 bases; nucleotides outside the gene matches: 8. The CDR3 has 13 amino acids. The germline V gene encodes CDR1 MNHNY and CDR2 SVGAGI (reference sequence).

About this clonotype: A read error is possible here, since a much larger clone lies one base away. CDR3 sequence reads: CASSAQTRSNEKPFF. CDR3 nucleotides: TGTGCCAGCAGCGCCCAAACAAGGTCTAATGAAAAACCGTTTTTT. This rearrangement joins TRBV7-2 to TRBJ1-4; D is uncertain. The germline CDR1 and CDR2 sequences are SGHTA and FQGNSA. The CDR3 contains 15 residues.

V usage is TRBV18 and J usage is TRBJ1-4, with D unclear. Germline V gene lookup returns CDR1 KGHSH and CDR2 LQKENI. V was clipped by 4 bases and J by 4 bases, with 7 bases between them. The CDR3 loop spans 13 amino acids. CDR3: CASSQGFNEKLFF. The CDR3 nucleotides read TGTGCCAGCTCACAAGGATTTAATGAAAAACTGTTTTTT.

This clonotype was observed many times. The CDR3, as DNA: TGTGCCAGCAGCCCTGGCGACTACGAGCAGTACTTC. Its translation: CASSPGDYEQYF. The chain carries TRBV7-2 and TRBJ2-7; D not resolved. This CDR3 is built from 12 residues. V dropped 5 bases and J dropped 3 bases, with 8 bases sitting between them. The germline gives CDR1 SGHTA, CDR2 FQGNSA.

This clonotype was seen many times. This chain uses TRBV29-1 with TRBJ1-2; 10 bases align to TRBD1. V shed 3 bases, J shed 4 bases, and the junction held 11 bases outside the gene matches. The CDR3 runs to 16 residues. CDR1 SQVTM and CDR2 ANQGSEA come from the germline V gene. In DNA, the CDR3 is TGCAGCGTTGACGGGACAGGGGCTGGATCTCGCTATGGCTACACCTTC. Residues: CSVDGTGAGSRYGYTF.

This clonotype was found many times. J is TRBJ1-5 and V is TRBV20-1; possible D gene TRBD1, 6 bases. This CDR3 spans 14 amino acids. Looked up from germline, CDR1 is DFQATT and CDR2 is SNEGSKA (reference sequence). The V end was cut by 3 bases, the J end by 6 bases, with 15 bases between. CDR3 in DNA: TGCAGTGCTAGGCAACAGGGATCATCTCAGCCCCAGCATTTT. The encoded protein is CSARQQGSSQPQHF.

Regarding this clonotype: A read error may be the cause here, since a much bigger clone is one base away. The chain is built from TRBV20-1 and TRBJ2-1, with 9 nucleotides matching TRBD1. The CDR3 is 14 amino acids. Germline V CDR1 and CDR2: DFQATT, SNEGSKA (reference sequence). Trimming took 5 bases from V and 3 from J; bases not matched to a gene: 5. The CDR3 nucleotides are TGCAGTGCTGGATGGGGACAGGGCTACAATGAGCAGTTCTTC. Translating gives CSAGWGQGYNEQFF.

There are many counts of this clonotype. This chain links TRBV20-1 with TRBJ2-1; possibly TRBD1 for D (5 bases). V was cut by 5 bases and J by 3 bases, with 17 bases left in between. The CDR3 totals 15 residues. Germline lookup yields CDR1 DFQATT and CDR2 SNEGSKA (reference sequence). Written as DNA, the CDR3 is TGCAGTGCTCGAACCGAGACAGCTAACTACAATGAGCAGTTCTTC. This encodes CSARTETANYNEQFF.

Remarks on this clonotype: A much larger clone sits a single nucleotide away, making a read error possible. No conserved phenylalanine or tryptophan ends this CDR3, so it is likely a read error. The genes are TRBV29-1 and TRBJ1-5; 9 nucleotides match TRBD1. Unmatched junction bases numbered 5, after V lost 6 bases and J lost 2 bases. The CDR3 extends over 14 amino acids. The germline V gene encodes CDR1 SQVTM and CDR2 ANQGSEA. DNA for the CDR3: TGCAGCGTAGTCGGGACAGGGCGCAATCAGCCCCAGCATTGT. It yields the protein CSVVGTGRNQPQHC.

The genes are TRBV29-1 and TRBJ2-1, with 7 bases lining up with TRBD2. Germline lookup yields CDR1 SQVTM and CDR2 ANQGSEA. V shed 4 bases, J shed 6 bases, and the junction held 6 bases outside the gene matches. CDR3 length: 13 amino acids. For the CDR3, the DNA is TGCAGCGTTGCGGGGGGAGTCGGCAATGAGCAGTTCTTC. The encoded protein is CSVAGGVGNEQFF.

This clonotype has just a few counts. The genes are TRBV30 and TRBJ1-1, with 9 bases identical to TRBD1. The length of the CDR3 is 15 residues. V lost 1 base to trimming and J lost 5 bases; unmatched junction nucleotides: 8. CDR1 is GTSNPN, CDR2 SVGIG, per germline (reference sequence). CDR3 protein: CAWSDWDRAGTEAFF. Here the CDR3 DNA reads TGTGCCTGGAGTGATTGGGACAGGGCAGGGACTGAAGCTTTCTTT. The whole variable domain, filled in from reference TRBV30 and TRBJ1-1, reads SQTIHQWPATLVQPVGSPLSLECTVEGTSNPNLYWYRQAAGRGLQLLFYSVGIGQISSEVPQNLSASRPQDRQFILSSKKLLLSDSGFYLCAWSDWDRAGTEAFFGQGTRLTVV.